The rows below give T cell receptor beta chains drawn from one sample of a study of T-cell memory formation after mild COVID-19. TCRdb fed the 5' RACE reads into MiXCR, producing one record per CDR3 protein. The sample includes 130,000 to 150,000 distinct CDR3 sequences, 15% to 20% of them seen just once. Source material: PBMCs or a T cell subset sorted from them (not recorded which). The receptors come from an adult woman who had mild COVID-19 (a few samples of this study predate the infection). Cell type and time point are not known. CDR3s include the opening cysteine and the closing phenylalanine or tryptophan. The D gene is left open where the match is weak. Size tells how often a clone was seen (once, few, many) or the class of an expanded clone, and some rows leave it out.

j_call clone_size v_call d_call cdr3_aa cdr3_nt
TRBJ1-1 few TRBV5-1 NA CASSLGAGINTEAFF TGCGCCAGCAGCTTGGGGGCAGGGATCAACACTGAAGCTTTCTTT
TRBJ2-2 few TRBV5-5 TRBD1 CASSFRDSPTGELFF TGTGCCAGCAGCTTCCGGGACAGCCCAACCGGGGAGCTGTTTTTT
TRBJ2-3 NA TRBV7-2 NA CASSYTKARDTQYF TGTGCCAGCAGCTACACCAAGGCCCGAGATACGCAGTATTTT
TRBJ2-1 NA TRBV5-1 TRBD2 CASGRSSGGQNNEQFF TGCGCCAGCGGGCGTTCCAGCGGGGGGCAAAACAATGAGCAGTTCTTC
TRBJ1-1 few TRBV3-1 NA CASSRTELTEAFF TGTGCCAGCAGCCGGACAGAGCTCACTGAAGCTTTCTTT
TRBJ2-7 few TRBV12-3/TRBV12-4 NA CASSNGEYYEQYF TGTGCCAGCAGTAACGGAGAGTACTACGAGCAGTACTTC
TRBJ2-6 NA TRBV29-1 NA CSAGRSGANVLTF TGCAGCGCCGGCCGCTCTGGGGCCAACGTCCTGACTTTC
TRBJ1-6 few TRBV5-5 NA CASSLVGGSPLHF TGTGCCAGCAGCTTGGTGGGGGGTTCACCCCTCCACTTT
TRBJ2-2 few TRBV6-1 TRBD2 CASRKRGSAGELFF TGTGCCAGCAGGAAGCGGGGGAGTGCCGGGGAGCTGTTTTTT
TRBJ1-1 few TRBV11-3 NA CASSLRIAKDTEAFF TGTGCCAGCAGCTTAAGGATAGCCAAAGACACTGAAGCTTTCTTT
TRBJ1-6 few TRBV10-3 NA CAISAAANSPLHF TGTGCCATCAGTGCGGCAGCAAATTCACCCCTCCACTTT
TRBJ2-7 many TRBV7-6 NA CASSLDTPYEQYF TGTGCCAGCAGTTTAGACACCCCCTACGAGCAGTACTTC
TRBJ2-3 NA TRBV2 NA CASQRRWDTQYF TGTGCCTCACAAAGGCGTTGGGATACGCAGTATTTT
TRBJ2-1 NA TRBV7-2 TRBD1 CASSLSRGQGTDEQFF TGTGCCAGCAGCTTATCCCGAGGACAGGGGACAGATGAGCAGTTCTTC
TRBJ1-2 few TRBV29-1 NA CSVASVPITPYGYTF TGCAGCGTTGCTAGCGTGCCGATAACCCCCTATGGCTACACCTTC
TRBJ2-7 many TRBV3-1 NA CASSRGGVEQYF TGTGCCAGCAGCCGAGGGGGAGTCGAGCAGTACTTC
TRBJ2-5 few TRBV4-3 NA CASSQSSGEGAYQETQYF TGCGCCAGCAGCCAAAGTTCCGGGGAGGGGGCCTACCAAGAGACCCAGTACTTC
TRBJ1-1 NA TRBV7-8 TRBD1 CASSGRDRRPNTEAFF TGTGCCAGCAGCGGCCGGGACAGGCGACCGAACACTGAAGCTTTCTTT
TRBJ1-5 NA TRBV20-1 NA CSARDLGPGGSVRNQPQHF TGCAGTGCTAGAGATTTGGGACCCGGGGGCTCAGTTAGGAATCAGCCCCAGCATTTT
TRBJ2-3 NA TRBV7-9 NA CASSSIGAPRADTQYF TGTGCCAGCAGCTCCATCGGGGCCCCCCGCGCGGATACGCAGTATTTT
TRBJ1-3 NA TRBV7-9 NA CASSLAPDTIYF TGTGCCAGCAGCTTAGCCCCCGACACCATATATTTT
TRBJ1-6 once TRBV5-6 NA CASSLPDGTLHF TGTGCCAGCAGCTTGCCCGACGGTACCCTCCACTTT
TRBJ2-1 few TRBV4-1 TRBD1 CASSYRGRTDEQFF TGCGCCAGCAGCTACAGGGGGCGCACGGATGAGCAGTTCTTC
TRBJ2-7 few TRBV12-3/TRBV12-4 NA CASSLGGVLSYEQYF TGTGCCAGCAGTTTAGGGGGGGTACTTTCCTACGAGCAGTACTTC
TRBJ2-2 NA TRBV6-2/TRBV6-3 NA CASSFGGTPNTGELFF TGTGCCAGCAGTTTCGGCGGGACCCCGAACACCGGGGAGCTGTTTTTT
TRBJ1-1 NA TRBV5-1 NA CASSLGTPTANTEAFF TGCGCCAGCAGCTTGGGTACACCCACGGCAAACACTGAAGCTTTCTTT
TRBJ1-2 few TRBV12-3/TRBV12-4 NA CASSFGRRHGYTF TGTGCCAGCAGTTTCGGCAGGCGCCATGGCTACACCTTC
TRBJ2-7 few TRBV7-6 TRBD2 CASSSSSGRAYEQYF TGTGCCAGCAGCTCCTCTAGCGGGAGGGCCTACGAGCAGTACTTC
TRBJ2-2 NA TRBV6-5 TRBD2 CASSRIGGGSNTGELFF TGTGCCAGCAGTCGGATTGGGGGGGGTTCGAACACCGGGGAGCTGTTTTTT
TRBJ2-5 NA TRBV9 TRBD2 CASSVESSGGPKETQYF TGTGCCAGCAGCGTAGAGTCTAGCGGGGGGCCCAAAGAGACCCAGTACTTC
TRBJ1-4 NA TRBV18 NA CASSPSVPSTNEKLFF TGTGCCAGCTCACCTTCAGTCCCTTCAACTAATGAAAAACTGTTTTTT
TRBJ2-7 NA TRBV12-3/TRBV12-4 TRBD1 CASSTAGGLSYEQYF TGTGCCAGCAGTACTGCAGGGGGCCTCTCCTACGAGCAGTACTTC
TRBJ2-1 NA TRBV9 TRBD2 CASSVAGGRLYNEQFF TGTGCCAGCAGCGTAGCGGGAGGGCGATTGTATAATGAGCAGTTCTTC
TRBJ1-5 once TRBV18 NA CASSLNRGGLSNQPQHF TGTGCCAGCTCCCTTAACCGCGGGGGACTTAGCAATCAGCCCCAGCATTTT
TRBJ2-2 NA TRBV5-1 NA CASSLGLANTGELFF TGCGCCAGCAGCTTGGGACTAGCGAACACCGGGGAGCTGTTTTTT
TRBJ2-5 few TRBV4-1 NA CASSHQGKDGAGAQYF TGCGCCAGCAGCCACCAAGGGAAGGACGGCGCAGGGGCCCAGTACTTC
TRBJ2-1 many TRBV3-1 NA CASSQDTVGEQFF TGTGCCAGCAGCCAAGATACTGTGGGTGAGCAGTTCTTC
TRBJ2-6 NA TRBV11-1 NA CASSLVVGGANVLTF TGTGCCAGCAGCTTAGTCGTAGGGGGGGCCAACGTCCTGACTTTC
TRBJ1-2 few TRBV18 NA CASSLQGSNYGYTF TGTGCCAGCTCACTACAGGGATCCAACTATGGCTACACCTTC
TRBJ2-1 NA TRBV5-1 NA CASSLVAATSSYNEQFF TGCGCCAGCAGCCTCGTAGCGGCCACGAGCTCCTACAATGAGCAGTTCTTC
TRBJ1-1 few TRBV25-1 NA CASIPSTGTNTEAFF TGTGCCAGCATCCCCTCGACAGGTACTAACACTGAAGCTTTCTTT
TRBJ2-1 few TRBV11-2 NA CASSPRIEQFF TGTGCCAGCAGCCCCCGGATAGAGCAGTTCTTC
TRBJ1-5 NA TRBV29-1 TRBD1 CSVAGTGVNQPQHF TGCAGCGTTGCCGGGACAGGGGTTAATCAGCCCCAGCATTTT
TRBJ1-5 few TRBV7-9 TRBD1 CASSLGRDRTSNQPQHF TGTGCCAGCAGCTTAGGCCGGGACAGAACCAGCAATCAGCCCCAGCATTTT
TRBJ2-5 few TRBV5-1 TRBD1 CASSLEGQAGETQYF TGCGCCAGCAGCTTGGAGGGACAGGCCGGGGAGACCCAGTACTTC
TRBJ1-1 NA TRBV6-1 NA CASSVSSGFSGTEAFF TGTGCCAGCAGTGTTAGTTCAGGGTTTTCTGGCACTGAAGCTTTCTTT
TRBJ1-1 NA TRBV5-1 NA CASSSGVPEAFF NA